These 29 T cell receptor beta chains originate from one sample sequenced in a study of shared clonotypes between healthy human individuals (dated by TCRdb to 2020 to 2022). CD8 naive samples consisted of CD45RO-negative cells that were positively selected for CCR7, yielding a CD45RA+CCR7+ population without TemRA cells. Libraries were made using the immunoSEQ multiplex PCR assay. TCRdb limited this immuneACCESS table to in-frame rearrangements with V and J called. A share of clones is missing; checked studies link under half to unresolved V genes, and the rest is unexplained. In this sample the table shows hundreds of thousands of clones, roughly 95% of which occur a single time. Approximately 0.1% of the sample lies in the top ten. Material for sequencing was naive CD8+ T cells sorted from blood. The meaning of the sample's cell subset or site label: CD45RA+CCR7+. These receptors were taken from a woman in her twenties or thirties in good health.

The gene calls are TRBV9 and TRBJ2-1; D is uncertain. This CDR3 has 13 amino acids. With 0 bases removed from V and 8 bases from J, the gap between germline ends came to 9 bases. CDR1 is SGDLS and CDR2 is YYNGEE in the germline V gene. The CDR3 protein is CASSVEAVHEQFF. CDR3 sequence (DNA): TGTGCCAGCAGCGTAGAAGCTGTCCATGAGCAGTTCTTC.

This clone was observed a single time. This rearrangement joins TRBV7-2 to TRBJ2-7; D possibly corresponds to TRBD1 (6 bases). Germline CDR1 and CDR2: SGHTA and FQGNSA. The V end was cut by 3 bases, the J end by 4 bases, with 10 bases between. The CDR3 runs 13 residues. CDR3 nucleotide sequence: TGTGCCAGCAGCTTCTGGACAGATTACGAGCAGTACTTC. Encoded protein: CASSFWTDYEQYF.

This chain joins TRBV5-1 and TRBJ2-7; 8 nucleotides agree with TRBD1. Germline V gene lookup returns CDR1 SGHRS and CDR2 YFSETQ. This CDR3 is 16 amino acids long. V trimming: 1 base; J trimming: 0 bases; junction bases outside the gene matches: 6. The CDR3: CASSLSLGTGSYEQYF. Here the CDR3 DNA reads TGCGCCAGCAGCTTGAGTTTGGGGACAGGCTCCTACGAGCAGTACTTC. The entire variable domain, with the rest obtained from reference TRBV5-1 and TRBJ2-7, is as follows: KAGVTQTPRYLIKTRGQQVTLSCSPISGHRSVSWYQQTPGQGLQFLFEYFSETQRNKGNFPGRFSGRQFSNSRSEMNVSTLELGDSALYLCASSLSLGTGSYEQYFGPGTRLTVT.

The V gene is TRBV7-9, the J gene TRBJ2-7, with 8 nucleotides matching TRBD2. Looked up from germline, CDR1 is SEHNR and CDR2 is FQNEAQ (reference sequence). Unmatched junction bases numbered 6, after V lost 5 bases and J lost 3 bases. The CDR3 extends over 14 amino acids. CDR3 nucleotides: TGTGCCAGCAGCCCCCGGGAGGGTTTCTACGAGCAGTACTTC. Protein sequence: CASSPREGFYEQYF. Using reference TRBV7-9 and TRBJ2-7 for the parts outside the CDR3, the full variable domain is DTGVSQNPRHKITKRGQNVTFRCDPISEHNRLYWYRQTLGQGPEFLTYFQNEAQLEKSRLLSDRFSAERPKGSFSTLEIQRTEQGDSAMYLCASSPREGFYEQYFGPGTRLTVT.

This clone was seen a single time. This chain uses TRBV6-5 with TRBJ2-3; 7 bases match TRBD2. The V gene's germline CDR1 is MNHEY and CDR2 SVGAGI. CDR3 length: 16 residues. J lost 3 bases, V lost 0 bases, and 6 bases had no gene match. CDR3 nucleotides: TGTGCCAGCAGTTACTCGGGCGGGGGAGTGACAGATACGCAGTATTTT. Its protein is CASSYSGGGVTDTQYF.

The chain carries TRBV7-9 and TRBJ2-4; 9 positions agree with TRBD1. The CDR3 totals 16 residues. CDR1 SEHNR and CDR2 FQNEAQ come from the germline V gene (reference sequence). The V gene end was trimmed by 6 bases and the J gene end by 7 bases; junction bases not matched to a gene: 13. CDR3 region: CASRQLTDRGGNIQYF. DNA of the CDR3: TGTGCCAGCAGGCAGCTGACGGACAGGGGAGGGAACATTCAGTACTTC.

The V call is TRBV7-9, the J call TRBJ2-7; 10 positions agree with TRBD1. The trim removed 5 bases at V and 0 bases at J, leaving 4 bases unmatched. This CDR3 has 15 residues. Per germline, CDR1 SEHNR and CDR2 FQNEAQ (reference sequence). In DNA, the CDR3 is TGTGCCAGCAGCCAAGACAGGGGGCCCTCCTACGAGCAGTACTTC. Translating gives CASSQDRGPSYEQYF.

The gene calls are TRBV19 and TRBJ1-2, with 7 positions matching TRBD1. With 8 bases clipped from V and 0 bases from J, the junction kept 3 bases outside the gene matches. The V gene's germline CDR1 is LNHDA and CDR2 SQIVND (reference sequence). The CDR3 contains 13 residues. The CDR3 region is CASSQGPNYGYTF. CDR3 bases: TGTGCCAGTTCACAGGGGCCTAACTATGGCTACACCTTC.

CDR3 residues: CASGLAGPAYEQYF. The DNA for the CDR3 is TGTGCCAGCGGACTAGCGGGACCGGCCTACGAGCAGTACTTC. This chain uses TRBV27 with TRBJ2-7; TRBD2 matches 12 bases. Trimming cost V 8 bases and J 2 bases; bases outside gene matches: 4. This CDR3 is 14 amino acids long. Germline V gene data show CDR1 as MNHEY and CDR2 as SMNVEV (reference sequence).

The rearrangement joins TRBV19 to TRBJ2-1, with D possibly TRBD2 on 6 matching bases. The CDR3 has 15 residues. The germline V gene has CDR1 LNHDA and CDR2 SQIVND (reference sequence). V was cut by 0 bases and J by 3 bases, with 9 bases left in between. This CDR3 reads CASSIDGTRYNEQFF. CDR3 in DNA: TGTGCCAGTAGTATAGATGGGACTCGCTACAATGAGCAGTTCTTC. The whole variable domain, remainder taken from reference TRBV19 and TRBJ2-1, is DGGITQSPKYLFRKEGQNVTLSCEQNLNHDAMYWYRQDPGQGLRLIYYSQIVNDFQKGDIAEGYSVSREKKESFPLTVTSAQKNPTAFYLCASSIDGTRYNEQFFGPGTRLTVL.

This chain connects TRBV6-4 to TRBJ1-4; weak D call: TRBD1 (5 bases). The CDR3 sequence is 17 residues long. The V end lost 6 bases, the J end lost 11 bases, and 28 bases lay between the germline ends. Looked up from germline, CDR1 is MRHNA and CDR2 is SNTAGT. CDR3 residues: CASSGPFVTGPKGKLFF. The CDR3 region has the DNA TGTGCCAGCAGCGGCCCTTTTGTCACAGGCCCGAAGGGGAAACTGTTTTTT.

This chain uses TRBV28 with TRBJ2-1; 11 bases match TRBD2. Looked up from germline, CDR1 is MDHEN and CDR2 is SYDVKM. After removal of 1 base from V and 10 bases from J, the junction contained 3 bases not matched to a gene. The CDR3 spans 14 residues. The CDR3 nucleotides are TGTGCCAGCAGTTTATTACTAGCGGGGGAAGAGCAGTTCTTC. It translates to CASSLLLAGEEQFF.

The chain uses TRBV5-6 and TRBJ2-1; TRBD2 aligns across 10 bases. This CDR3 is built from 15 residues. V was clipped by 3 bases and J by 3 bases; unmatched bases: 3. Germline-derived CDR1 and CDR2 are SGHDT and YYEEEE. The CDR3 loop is CASSSGTSVYNEQFF. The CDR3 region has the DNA TGTGCCAGCAGCTCCGGGACTAGCGTCTACAATGAGCAGTTCTTC.

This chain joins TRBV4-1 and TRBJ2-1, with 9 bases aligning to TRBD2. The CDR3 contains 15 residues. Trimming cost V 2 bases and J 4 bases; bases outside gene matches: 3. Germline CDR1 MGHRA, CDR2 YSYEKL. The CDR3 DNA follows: TGCGCCAGCAGCCAAACTAGCGGGTCTTACAATGAGCAGTTCTTC. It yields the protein CASSQTSGSYNEQFF.

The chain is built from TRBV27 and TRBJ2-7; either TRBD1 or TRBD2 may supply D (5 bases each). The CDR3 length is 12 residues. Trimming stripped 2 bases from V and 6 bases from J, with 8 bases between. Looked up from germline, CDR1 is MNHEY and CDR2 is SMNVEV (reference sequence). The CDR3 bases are TGTGCCAGCAGTTTACCGGGGACCGAGCAGTACTTC. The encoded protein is CASSLPGTEQYF.

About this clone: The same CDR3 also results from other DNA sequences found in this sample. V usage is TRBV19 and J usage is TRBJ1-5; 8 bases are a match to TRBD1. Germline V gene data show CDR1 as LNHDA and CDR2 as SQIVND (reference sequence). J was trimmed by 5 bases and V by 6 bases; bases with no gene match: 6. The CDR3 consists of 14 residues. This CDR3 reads CASSPGQAYQPQHF. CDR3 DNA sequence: TGTGCCAGTAGCCCGGGACAGGCATATCAGCCCCAGCATTTT.

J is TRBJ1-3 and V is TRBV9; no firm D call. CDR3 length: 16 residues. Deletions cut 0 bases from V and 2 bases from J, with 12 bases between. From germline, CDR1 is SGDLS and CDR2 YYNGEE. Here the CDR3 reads CASSVGGQVAGNTIYF. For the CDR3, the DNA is TGTGCCAGCAGCGTAGGTGGCCAAGTGGCTGGAAACACCATATATTTT.

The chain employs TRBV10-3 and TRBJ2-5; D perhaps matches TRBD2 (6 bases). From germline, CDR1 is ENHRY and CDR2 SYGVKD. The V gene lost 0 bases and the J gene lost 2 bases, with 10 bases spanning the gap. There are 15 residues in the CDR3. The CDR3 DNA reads TGTGCCATCAGTGAGTCCCACCGGGAGCAAGAGACCCAGTACTTC. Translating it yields CAISESHREQETQYF.

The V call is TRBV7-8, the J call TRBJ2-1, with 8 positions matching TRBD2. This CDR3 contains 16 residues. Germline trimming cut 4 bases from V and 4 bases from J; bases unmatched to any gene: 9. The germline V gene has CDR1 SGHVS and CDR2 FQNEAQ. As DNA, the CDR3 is TGTGCCAGCAGCTGGATACTAGCGGAAAAATACAATGAGCAGTTCTTC. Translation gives CASSWILAEKYNEQFF.

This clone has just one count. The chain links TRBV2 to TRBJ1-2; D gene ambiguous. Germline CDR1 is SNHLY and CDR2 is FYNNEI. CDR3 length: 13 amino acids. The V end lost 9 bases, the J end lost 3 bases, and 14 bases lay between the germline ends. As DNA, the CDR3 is TGTGCCAGGGATTTGGACCCCCACTATGGCTACACCTTC. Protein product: CARDLDPHYGYTF.

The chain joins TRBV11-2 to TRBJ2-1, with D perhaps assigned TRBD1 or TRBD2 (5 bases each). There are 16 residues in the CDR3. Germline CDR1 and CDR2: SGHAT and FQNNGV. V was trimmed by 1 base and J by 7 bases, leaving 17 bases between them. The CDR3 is CASSLARDLPTNEQFF. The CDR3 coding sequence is TGTGCCAGCAGCTTAGCTCGGGACCTCCCAACGAATGAGCAGTTCTTC.

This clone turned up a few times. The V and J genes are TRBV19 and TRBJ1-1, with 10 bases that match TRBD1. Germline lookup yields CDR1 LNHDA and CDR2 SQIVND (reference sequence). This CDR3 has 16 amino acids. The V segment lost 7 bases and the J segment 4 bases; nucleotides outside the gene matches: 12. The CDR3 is CASIPGQGVFGTEAFF. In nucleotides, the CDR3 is TGTGCCAGTATCCCCGGACAGGGGGTTTTTGGCACTGAAGCTTTCTTT.

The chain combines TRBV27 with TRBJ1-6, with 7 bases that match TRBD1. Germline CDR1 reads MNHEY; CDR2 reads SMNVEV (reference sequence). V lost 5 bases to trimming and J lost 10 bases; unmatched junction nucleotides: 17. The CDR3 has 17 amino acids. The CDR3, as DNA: TGTGCCAGCAGTCTCGACCCGACAGGGAATTTTAAATCACCCCTCCACTTT. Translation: CASSLDPTGNFKSPLHF.

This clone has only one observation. CDR3 bases: TGTGCCAGCAGTGAGTCGAGCGGGATTAGCACAGATACGCAGTATTTT. Translated, it gives CASSESSGISTDTQYF. The rearrangement uses TRBV2 and TRBJ2-3, with 7 bases lining up with TRBD2. Trimming cost V 3 bases and J 0 bases; bases outside gene matches: 6. There are 16 residues in the CDR3. Germline V gene data show CDR1 as SNHLY and CDR2 as FYNNEI.

CDR3 bases: TGTGCCAGCAGCCCTGGGACTATCTACGAGCAGTACTTC. It is translated as CASSPGTIYEQYF. This chain links TRBV11-2 with TRBJ2-7; 7 nucleotides line up with TRBD2. With 5 bases clipped from V and 3 bases from J, the junction kept 4 bases outside the gene matches. This CDR3 is built from 13 residues. Germline-derived CDR1 and CDR2 are SGHAT and FQNNGV.

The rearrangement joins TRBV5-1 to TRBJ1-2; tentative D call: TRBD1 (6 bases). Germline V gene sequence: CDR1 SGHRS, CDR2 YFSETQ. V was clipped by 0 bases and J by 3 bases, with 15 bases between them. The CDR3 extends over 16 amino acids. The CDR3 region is CASSLARGGAYYGYTF. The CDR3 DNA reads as TGCGCCAGCAGCTTGGCCCGTGGGGGGGCTTACTATGGCTACACCTTC.

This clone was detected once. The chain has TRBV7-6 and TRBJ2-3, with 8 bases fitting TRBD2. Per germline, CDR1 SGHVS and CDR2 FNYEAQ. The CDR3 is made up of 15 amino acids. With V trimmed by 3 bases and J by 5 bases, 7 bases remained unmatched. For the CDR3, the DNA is TGTGCCAGCAGCTTCCGCGGGAGGAATAGAGATACGCAGTATTTT. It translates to CASSFRGRNRDTQYF.

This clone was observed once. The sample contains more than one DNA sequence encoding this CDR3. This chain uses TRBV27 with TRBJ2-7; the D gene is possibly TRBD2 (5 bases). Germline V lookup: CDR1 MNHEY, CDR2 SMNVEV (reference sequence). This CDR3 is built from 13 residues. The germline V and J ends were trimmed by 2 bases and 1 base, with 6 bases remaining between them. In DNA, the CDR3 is TGTGCCAGCAGTTTACGGGGTTCCTACGAGCAGTACTTC. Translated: CASSLRGSYEQYF.

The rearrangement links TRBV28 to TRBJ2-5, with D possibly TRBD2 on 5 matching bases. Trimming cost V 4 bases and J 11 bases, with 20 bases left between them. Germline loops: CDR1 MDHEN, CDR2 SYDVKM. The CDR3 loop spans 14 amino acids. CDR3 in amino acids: CASSYRLQLGEQYF. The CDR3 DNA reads TGTGCCAGCAGTTACCGGTTACAGCTTGGGGAGCAGTACTTC. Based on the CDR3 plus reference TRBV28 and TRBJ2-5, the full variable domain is DVKVTQSSRYLVKRTGEKVFLECVQDMDHENMFWYRQDPGLGLRLIYFSYDVKMKEKGDIPEGYSVSREKKERFSLILESASTNQTSMYLCASSYRLQLGEQYFGPGTRLLVL.